The 12 T cell receptor beta chains below were found in one sample sequenced in a study of spatial heterogeneity in lung cancer. Described time point: sample taken at primary tumor resection. TCRdb re-analysed the 5' RACE reads in MiXCR, keeping a single row per CDR3 protein. The table lists 75,000 or so distinct CDR3 sequences, 8% of them singletons. Sequenced material: PBMCs, taken at surgery. These receptors came from a male donor with early-stage non-small cell lung cancer.

Ten or more counts support this clonotype. V is TRBV27 and J is TRBJ1-4, with D possibly matching TRBD1 (5 bases). Germline CDR1 and CDR2: MNHEY and SMNVEV (reference sequence). Trimming stripped 3 bases from V and 5 bases from J, with 13 bases between. The CDR3 is 15 residues long. This chain's CDR3 is CASSLGQGKNEKLFF. CDR3 in DNA: TGTGCCAGCAGTTTGGGTCAGGGAAAGAATGAAAAACTGTTTTTT.

The chain couples TRBV18 to TRBJ2-7; TRBD1 agrees at 10 bases. The V segment lost 1 base and the J segment 5 bases; nucleotides outside the gene matches: 2. There are 14 residues in the CDR3. Germline V CDR1 and CDR2: KGHSH, LQKENI. CDR3 in amino acids: CASSPQGTGDEQYF. The CDR3 nucleotides are TGTGCCAGCTCACCACAGGGGACAGGGGACGAGCAGTACTTC.

The V and J genes are TRBV3-1 and TRBJ2-1, with 9 bases aligning to TRBD1. The V segment lost 3 bases and the J segment 4 bases; nucleotides outside the gene matches: 7. The length of the CDR3 is 16 residues. Germline V gene lookup returns CDR1 LGHDT and CDR2 YNNKEL (reference sequence). The CDR3 bases are TGTGCCAGCAGCCATGGACCGGGACAGGGATACAATGAGCAGTTCTTC. It codes for CASSHGPGQGYNEQFF.

V and J are TRBV7-3 and TRBJ2-1, with 12 nucleotides matching TRBD2. Germline CDR1 SGHTA, CDR2 FQGTGA. V dropped 5 bases and J dropped 4; count of bases not matched to a gene: 6. The CDR3 runs to 16 residues. The CDR3 is CASSATSGRGYNEQFF. CDR3 in DNA: TGTGCCAGCAGCGCGACTAGCGGGAGAGGTTACAATGAGCAGTTCTTC.

This clonotype was found many times. The rearrangement joins TRBV20-1 to TRBJ2-7; TRBD2 agrees at 12 bases. The V segment lost 0 bases and the J segment 4 bases; nucleotides outside the gene matches: 4. The CDR3 consists of 15 residues. Per germline, CDR1 DFQATT and CDR2 SNEGSKA (reference sequence). CDR3 DNA: TGCAGTGCTAGAGAGACTAGCGGGAGCCGGTACGAGCAGTACTTC. It yields the protein CSARETSGSRYEQYF.

This clonotype was seen more than once but under ten times. This chain uses TRBV5-4 with TRBJ2-1; possibly TRBD2 for D (5 bases). V was cut by 4 bases and J by 6 bases, with 17 bases left in between. Germline-derived CDR1 and CDR2 are SGHNT and YYREEE (reference sequence). The CDR3 is made up of 15 amino acids. The chain's CDR3 is CASSPDFTYGNEQFF. CDR3 bases: TGTGCCAGCAGCCCGGACTTCACATATGGCAATGAGCAGTTCTTC.

This clonotype was counted many times. The chain has TRBV7-9 and TRBJ2-7; a possible D gene is TRBD1 (5 bases). The CDR3 is made up of 15 amino acids. V lost 5 bases and J lost 0, with 14 bases in between. The V gene's germline CDR1 is SEHNR and CDR2 FQNEAQ (reference sequence). The CDR3 DNA reads TGTGCCAGCAGCCAGACACAGGATAGCTCCTACGAGCAGTACTTC. This sequence encodes CASSQTQDSSYEQYF.

This clonotype was counted ten times or more. The rearrangement uses TRBV27 and TRBJ1-1; D not certain. This CDR3 comprises 15 residues. The germline CDR1 and CDR2 sequences are MNHEY and SMNVEV (reference sequence). Trimming stripped 0 bases from V and 4 bases from J, with 12 bases between. Here the CDR3 DNA reads TGTGCCAGCAGTTTATCGTATTCATTGGGCACTGAAGCTTTCTTT. It translates to CASSLSYSLGTEAFF.

This chain links TRBV29-1 with TRBJ1-2; 12 positions match TRBD1. Trimming cost V 3 bases and J 6 bases; bases outside gene matches: 5. Germline V gives CDR1 SQVTM, CDR2 ANQGSEA. The CDR3 has 14 residues. In DNA, the CDR3 is TGCAGCGTTGAGCGGGGACAGGGGGCGAATGGCTACACCTTC. This codes for CSVERGQGANGYTF.

This clonotype occurred many times. The gene calls are TRBV30 and TRBJ2-1; no definite D call. Looked up from germline, CDR1 is GTSNPN and CDR2 is SVGIG (reference sequence). The length of the CDR3 is 12 residues. V lost 5 bases and J 9 bases, leaving 14 bases between the germline ends. The CDR3 coding sequence is TGTGCCTGGGGGCAGCCTGGTGGTGAGCAGTTCTTC. The encoded protein is CAWGQPGGEQFF.

This clonotype was detected many times. V and J are TRBV13 and TRBJ2-1; 13 positions match TRBD2. From germline, CDR1 is PRHDT and CDR2 FYEKMQ (reference sequence). The CDR3 sequence is 17 residues long. V lost 5 bases and J lost 7; bases outside the gene matches: 11. The CDR3: CASSPGLAGVLGNEQFF. DNA for the CDR3: TGTGCCAGCAGCCCCGGACTAGCGGGAGTCTTAGGGAATGAGCAGTTCTTC. Drawing the rest from reference TRBV13 and TRBJ2-1, the complete variable domain is AAGVIQSPRHLIKEKRETATLKCYPIPRHDTVYWYQQGPGQDPQFLISFYEKMQSDKGSIPDRFSAQQFSDYHSELNMSSLELGDSALYFCASSPGLAGVLGNEQFFGPGTRLTVL.

The J gene is TRBJ1-1, the V gene TRBV30; maybe TRBD1 (6 bases). The CDR3 runs to 16 residues. V lost 1 base and J 1 base, leaving 16 bases between the germline ends. Germline V gene lookup returns CDR1 GTSNPN and CDR2 SVGIG (reference sequence). The CDR3 DNA reads TGTGCCTGGAGTGCCAGGGGTCCCCTGGGGAACACTGAAGCTTTCTTT. Protein sequence: CAWSARGPLGNTEAFF.